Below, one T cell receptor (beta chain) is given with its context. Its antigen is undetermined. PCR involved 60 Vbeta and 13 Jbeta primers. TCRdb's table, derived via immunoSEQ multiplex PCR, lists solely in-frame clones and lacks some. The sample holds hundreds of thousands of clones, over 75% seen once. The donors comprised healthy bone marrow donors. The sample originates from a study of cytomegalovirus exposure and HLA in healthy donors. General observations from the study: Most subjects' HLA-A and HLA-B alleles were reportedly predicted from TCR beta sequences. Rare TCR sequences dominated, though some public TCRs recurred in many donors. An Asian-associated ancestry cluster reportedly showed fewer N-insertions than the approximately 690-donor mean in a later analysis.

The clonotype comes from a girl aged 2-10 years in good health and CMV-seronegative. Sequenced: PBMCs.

The CDR3 spells CASSPGTGMQETQYF. The CDR3 coding sequence is TGTGCCAGCAGTCCCGGGACAGGGATGCAAGAGACCCAGTACTTC. V is TRBV2 and J is TRBJ2-5; 9 bases match TRBD1. There are 15 residues in the CDR3. With 5 bases clipped from V and 2 bases from J, the junction kept 6 bases outside the gene matches. Germline lookup yields CDR1 SNHLY and CDR2 FYNNEI.